This T cell receptor beta chain was sequenced for a study of blood T cell repertoires in COVID-19 (dated by TCRdb to 2020 to 2021). Study-wide context: Samples from collaborators originated in the United States, Italy and Spain and spanned both the acute and convalescent phases of COVID-19. The material from the prospective study consisted of cDNA or gDNA derived from T cells, B-cell-depleted T cells, or PBMCs. The dataset comprised deeply sampled blood TCRbeta repertoires from subjects exposed to, actively infected with, or recovered from COVID-19. The repertoires were released in a freely available public database meant as a resource for research on the immune response to SARS-CoV-2. The samples were drawn from the first 160 participants of the ongoing ImmuneRACE study and from 950 to 1,500 subjects provided by 6 global collaborators. Nearly every sample came with metadata listing a de-identified subject ID, COVID-19 status, age in years and sex. Where available, HLA class I and class II types were obtained from metadata supplied by the sample provider rather than from assay-based typing.

The immunoSEQ Assay, a bias-controlled multiplex PCR, was used to amplify TCRbeta CDR3 regions from genomic DNA. The authors processed their data as follows. The number of nucleated cells in each sample was estimated by amplification of reference gene primers within the assay. To quantify the absolute abundance of each unique TCRbeta CDR3 rearrangement, sequence reads were collapsed and filtered. For each sample, productive Simpson clonality was calculated as the square root of Simpson's diversity index over productive rearrangements. Here the immuneACCESS table is served through TCRdb, limited to in-frame sequences with V and J called. Missing clones are a known gap in these copies; in checked studies unresolved V genes cover under half, and the rest lacks a known reason. For V, J and clone size, that table is used; D and trimming come from the DNA. A total of under 130,000 clones appear in this sample, 87% of them only once. Just over 3% of the sample lies in the top ten.

This clone is a singleton in its sample. There is no known antigen for this receptor. It has no much larger one-base neighbor in the sample; base qualities were not kept. The paper as a whole reports these results and caveats: The amount of clinical and demographic metadata varied by source and participant and was provided uncurated.

The collaborating institutions used their own protocols to collect whole blood in K2EDTA tubes. Collaborator samples were shipped for TCRbeta analysis as frozen whole blood, isolated PBMCs, or DNA extracted from either sample type. V is trimmed back by 4 bases and J by 2 bases, and the junction contains 11 bases that no gene match accounts for. Reading from cysteine to phenylalanine, the CDR3 counts 17 amino acids. The DNA shown is the 51-base CDR3, in frame from base 1. CDR1 and CDR2, per the germline V gene, are SGHRS and YFSETQ. The clonotype comes from a man aged 50 to 59 in a cohort sampled during active COVID-19. Here the chain combines TRBV5-1 and TRBJ2-1; TRBD2 agrees with 8 junctional bases. The sample consisted of peripheral blood. The sequenced DNA is TGCGCCAGCAGCCCGAACCCGTTCGGGGGGGCCTACAATGAGCAGTTCTTC. It specifies CASSPNPFGGAYNEQFF.